This section outlines one T cell receptor (beta chain) sequence together with its context. RNA transcripts served as the template for amplifying TCR beta CDR3 regions. An initial round of RT-PCR targeting the TCR CDR3 relied on the HTBI primer set. TCRdb re-analysed the multiplex PCR reads in MiXCR, keeping a single row per CDR3 protein. Among a few hundred thousand distinct CDR3 sequences listed, around 15% were seen once. Exclusion criteria comprised uncontrolled infection, other autoimmune disease, pregnancy or lactation. These data belong to a study of T cells in Graves' hyperthyroidism and ophthalmopathy. The source is a woman between 40 and 55 years old with Graves' ophthalmopathy. The specimen was blood.

The CDR3 loop reads CASSGQTNSPLHF. As DNA, the CDR3 is TGTGCCAGCAGCGGACAAACTAATTCACCCCTCCACTTT. J is TRBJ1-6 and V is TRBV11-2; D might be TRBD1 (5 bases). Germline CDR1 and CDR2: SGHAT and FQNNGV. Trimming pared 5 bases from V and 6 bases from J, leaving 8 bases between. There are 13 residues in the CDR3.